This T cell receptor (beta chain) was captured in a study of blood T cell repertoires in COVID-19. The overall study: The origin of the acute and convalescent COVID-19 samples was the United States, Italy and Spain. PBMCs, B-cell-depleted T cells, or T cells provided the cDNA or gDNA that made up the material.

In the original analysis: Reference gene primer amplification gave nucleated cell count estimates. Measured with immunoSEQ multiplex PCR; TCRdb has only the in-frame clones, and not every one. V, J and clone size reflect that table, while D and trimming were determined from the DNA. The sample lists some 70,000 clones, about nine tenths occurring once. Trimming cost V 4 bases and J 4 bases, with 16 bases left between them. Germline CDR1 reads SGHAT; CDR2 reads FQNNGV. CDR3 length: 15 residues. This sequence originates from a man aged 50 to 60 with active COVID-19. Sample: peripheral blood. The chain carries TRBV11-2 and TRBJ2-5, with a possible D match to TRBD2 (6 bases). CDR3 sequence (DNA): TGTGCCAGCAGCTCAAACTCGGGAGATGGAGAGACCCAGTACTTC. Its translation is CASSSNSGDGETQYF.